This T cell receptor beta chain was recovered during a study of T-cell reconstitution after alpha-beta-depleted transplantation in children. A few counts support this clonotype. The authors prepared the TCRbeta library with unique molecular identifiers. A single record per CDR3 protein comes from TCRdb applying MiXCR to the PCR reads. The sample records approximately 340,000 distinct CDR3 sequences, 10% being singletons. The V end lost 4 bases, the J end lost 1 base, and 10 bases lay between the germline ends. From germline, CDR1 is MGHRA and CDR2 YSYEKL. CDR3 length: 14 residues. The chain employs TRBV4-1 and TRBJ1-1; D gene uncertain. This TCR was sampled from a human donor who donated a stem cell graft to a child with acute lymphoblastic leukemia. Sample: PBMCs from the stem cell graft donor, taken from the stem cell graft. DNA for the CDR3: TGCGCCAGCAGCCGGGAAGTAAGGAACACTGAAGCTTTCTTT. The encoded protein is CASSREVRNTEAFF.